The T cell receptor (beta chain) described here comes from a study of synovial regulatory T cells in juvenile arthritis. Whole-study results and caveats: Blood Treg cells that were inflammation-associated showed lower TCR diversity than other blood Treg cells.

About this clone: The antigen is unknown.

Median disease duration was about 7 years, range 0.2-19.1. Sequencing was performed with immunoSEQ multiplex PCR; in TCRdb, only in-frame clones are kept and a portion is missing. This sample's clone table lists about 9,500 clones. CDR1 is KGHSH, CDR2 LQKENI, per germline. The length of the CDR3 is 16 residues. A DNA sequence was not provided. The sequencing input was Treg cells from blood. As to subset: remaining (HLA-DR-negative) circulating blood Treg cells. V gene TRBV18 combines with J gene TRBJ2-3; the TCRdb D gene call, TRBD2, has no DNA to confirm it. This receptor was taken from a donor younger than 30 with juvenile idiopathic arthritis. CDR3 residues: CASSRGLPIFTDTQYF.